What follows are 16 T cell receptor beta chains derived from one specimen sequenced in a study of blood T cell repertoires in COVID-19. Sequenced by immunoSEQ multiplex PCR; TCRdb stores in-frame clones only, minus some. Of over 200,000 clones listed, about 86% are singletons. Sequencing was performed on peripheral blood. These receptor sequences come from a man aged 18 to 30 with active or convalescent COVID-19.

This chain uses TRBV6-5 with TRBJ1-6; no clear D. The CDR3 covers 14 residues. Germline V CDR1 and CDR2: MNHEY, SVGAGI. V lost 5 bases and J lost 7, with 12 bases in between. The CDR3 region is CASSLGVVNSPLHF. CDR3 sequence (DNA): TGTGCCAGCAGTCTCGGGGTAGTAAATTCACCCCTCCACTTT.

The chain joins TRBV5-4 to TRBJ2-5; 7 bases line up with TRBD1. The CDR3 is 15 residues long. After removal of 0 bases from V and 1 base from J, the junction contained 3 bases not matched to a gene. Per germline, CDR1 SGHNT and CDR2 YYREEE (reference sequence). The CDR3 protein is CASSLDRGGQETQYF. The CDR3, as DNA: TGTGCCAGCAGCTTGGACAGGGGCGGCCAAGAGACCCAGTACTTC.

This chain links TRBV6-5 with TRBJ2-7; 12 bases match TRBD1. Germline V gene data show CDR1 as MNHEY and CDR2 as SVGAGI. Trimming cost V 6 bases and J 4 bases; bases outside gene matches: 7. CDR3 length: 15 residues. CDR3 nucleotide sequence: TGTGCCAGCAGGGGACAGGGGGCGGGTTCGTACGAGCAGTACTTC. Amino acid sequence: CASRGQGAGSYEQYF.

The chain links TRBV28 to TRBJ1-5, with a weak D call TRBD1 (5 bases). Trimming cost V 2 bases and J 4 bases, with 12 bases left between them. Per germline, CDR1 MDHEN and CDR2 SYDVKM. The CDR3 runs to 15 residues. The CDR3, as DNA: TGTGCCAGCAGTTTAGGCAGCAGGGAAAATCAGCCCCAGCATTTT. Protein product: CASSLGSRENQPQHF.

V is TRBV5-4 and J is TRBJ1-2; weak D call: TRBD1 (5 bases). With 0 bases removed from V and 0 bases from J, the gap between germline ends came to 9 bases. From germline, CDR1 is SGHNT and CDR2 YYREEE (reference sequence). This CDR3 contains 15 residues. The CDR3 coding sequence is TGTGCCAGCAGCTTGGGGGGCCTCGCTAACTATGGCTACACCTTC. This encodes CASSLGGLANYGYTF.

The count of this clone is one. V and J are TRBV2 and TRBJ2-5; TRBD2 might be the D (6 bases). Germline CDR1 and CDR2: SNHLY and FYNNEI. The CDR3 contains 15 residues. Trimming took off 4 bases at V and 2 bases at J, with 14 bases between the two ends. In DNA form, the CDR3 reads TGTGCCAGCAGTGGCACCCTAGCGAAACAAGAGACCCAGTACTTC. Translating gives CASSGTLAKQETQYF.

V is TRBV28 and J is TRBJ1-5; D not certain. The V end was cut by 7 bases, the J end by 6 bases, with 16 bases between. The CDR3 runs 14 residues. Germline V CDR1 and CDR2: MDHEN, SYDVKM. CDR3 sequence reads: CASIPVEASQPQHF. As DNA, the CDR3 is TGTGCCAGCATTCCGGTCGAGGCATCTCAGCCCCAGCATTTT.

The genes are TRBV6-1 and TRBJ1-5; tentatively, D is TRBD1 (5 bases). The CDR3 runs to 16 residues. In germline, CDR1 is MNHNS, CDR2 SASEGT. V was pared by 2 bases and J by 0 bases, with 11 bases between. CDR3 sequence: CASSEWRDDSNQPQHF. DNA for the CDR3: TGTGCCAGCAGTGAATGGAGGGACGATAGCAATCAGCCCCAGCATTTT.

The chain has TRBV5-4 and TRBJ2-7, with 10 bases lining up with TRBD2. In germline, CDR1 is SGHNT, CDR2 YYREEE (reference sequence). The CDR3 totals 15 residues. V was pared by 5 bases and J by 0 bases, with 5 bases of the junction left unmatched. CDR3: CASSPSGGFSYEQYF. Written as DNA, the CDR3 is TGTGCCAGCAGTCCTAGCGGGGGCTTCTCCTACGAGCAGTACTTC.

CDR3 sequence reads: CASSIGGLMSNQPQHF. The CDR3 region has the DNA TGTGCCAGTAGTATAGGGGGGCTCATGAGCAATCAGCCCCAGCATTTT. This chain links TRBV19 with TRBJ1-5; D perhaps matches TRBD1 (6 bases). V lost 1 base and J 1 base, leaving 11 bases between the germline ends. Germline CDR1 and CDR2: LNHDA and SQIVND (reference sequence). The CDR3 totals 16 residues.

V and J are TRBV28 and TRBJ1-4, with 7 positions matching TRBD1. Trimming removed 5 bases from V and 1 base from J; junction bases left unmatched: 10. Germline assignment: CDR1 MDHEN and CDR2 SYDVKM. CDR3 length: 17 amino acids. CDR3 protein: CASSAAGGGLTNEKLFF. CDR3 coding DNA: TGTGCCAGCAGTGCCGCAGGGGGAGGTTTAACTAATGAAAAACTGTTTTTT.

The chain joins TRBV11-2 to TRBJ2-1, with 12 bases fitting TRBD2. This CDR3 comprises 16 residues. CDR1 SGHAT and CDR2 FQNNGV come from the germline V gene. Trimming cost V 6 bases and J 5 bases; bases outside gene matches: 8. CDR3 sequence: CASSPLAGGPHNEQFF. The CDR3 DNA reads TGTGCCAGCAGTCCACTAGCGGGGGGACCTCACAATGAGCAGTTCTTC. The full variable domain, in which reference TRBV11-2 and TRBJ2-1 provide the parts outside the CDR3, is EAGVAQSPRYKIIEKRQSVAFWCNPISGHATLYWYQQILGQGPKLLIQFQNNGVVDDSQLPKDRFSAERLKGVDSTLKIQPAKLEDSAVYLCASSPLAGGPHNEQFFGPGTRLTVL.

The chain has TRBV7-7 and TRBJ2-3; weak D call: TRBD2 (6 bases). From germline, CDR1 is SSHAT and CDR2 FNYEAQ (reference sequence). CDR3 length equals 15 residues. V gave up 1 base and J gave up 5 bases, with 13 bases separating them. CDR3 residues: CASSLDGGSGDTQYF. The CDR3 coding sequence is TGTGCCAGCAGCTTAGACGGAGGGTCGGGAGATACGCAGTATTTT.

This clone showed up just once. This sequence joins TRBV6-5 and TRBJ1-5, with D possibly being TRBD1 (5 bases). CDR1 and CDR2 from the germline V gene are MNHEY and SVGAGI. Trimming stripped 8 bases from V and 0 bases from J, with 11 bases between. This CDR3 has 14 amino acids. CDR3 sequence (DNA): TGTGCCAGCGCCGACAGTTATAGCAATCAGCCCCAGCATTTT. Translating gives CASADSYSNQPQHF.

Details on this clone: Other DNA sequences in this sample translate to the same CDR3. The chain couples TRBV5-6 to TRBJ1-2, with a weak D call TRBD1 (5 bases). V shed 4 bases and J shed 3 bases, with 7 bases lying between them. Germline CDR1 reads SGHDT; CDR2 reads YYEEEE. The CDR3 sequence is 12 residues long. The CDR3 protein is CASSPGDYGYTF. The CDR3 DNA reads as TGTGCCAGCAGCCCGGGGGACTATGGCTACACCTTC.

This chain joins TRBV5-1 and TRBJ2-1; 10 nucleotides agree with TRBD2. CDR1 and CDR2 (germline): SGHRS, YFSETQ. V shed 4 bases, J shed 10 bases, and the junction held 2 bases outside the gene matches. This CDR3 contains 12 residues. CDR3 protein: CASSPGLAEQFF. CDR3 DNA sequence: TGCGCCAGCAGCCCGGGACTAGCGGAGCAGTTCTTC.